Listed here are 24 T cell receptor beta chains from one sample, sequenced in a study of cytomegalovirus exposure and HLA in healthy donors. The PCR used 60 Vbeta and 13 Jbeta primers. The method was immunoSEQ multiplex PCR; TCRdb's version includes in-frame clones alone and lacks a portion of them. The sample contains 130,000 to 150,000 clones, around 72% of which appear only once. Sequenced material: PBMCs. The origin of the receptors is a man between 40 and 49 years old in good health and CMV-seronegative.

This chain uses TRBV5-1 with TRBJ2-5, with TRBD1 matching 8 bases. CDR3 length: 15 amino acids. J lost 1 base, V lost 1 base, and 3 bases had no gene match. Germline V CDR1 and CDR2: SGHRS, YFSETQ. CDR3 residues: CASSLTGGFQETQYF. CDR3 sequence (DNA): TGCGCCAGCAGCTTGACAGGGGGATTCCAAGAGACCCAGTACTTC.

This clone was observed a few times. J is TRBJ2-1 and V is TRBV7-2; TRBD2 aligns across 7 bases. Germline values: CDR1 SGHTA, CDR2 FQGNSA. The CDR3 spans 15 residues. V gave up 4 bases and J gave up 9 bases; unmatched junction bases: 12. The CDR3 sequence: CASSWTGRGKSEQFF. The CDR3 coding sequence is TGTGCCAGCAGCTGGACGGGGCGGGGGAAGAGTGAGCAGTTCTTC. Complete variable domain (other parts from reference TRBV7-2 and TRBJ2-1): GAGVSQSPSNKVTEKGKDVELRCDPISGHTALYWYRQSLGQGLEFLIYFQGNSAPDKSGLPSDRFSAERTGGSVSTLTIQRTQQEDSAVYLCASSWTGRGKSEQFFGPGTRLTVL.

The chain employs TRBV11-2 and TRBJ2-7; maybe TRBD1 (6 bases). V lost 5 bases, J lost 2 bases, and 10 bases lay in between. Germline assignment: CDR1 SGHAT and CDR2 FQNNGV. This CDR3 has 13 residues. CDR3 nucleotides: TGTGCCAGCAGCCCCGGGACACCCTACGAGCAGTACTTC. Protein sequence: CASSPGTPYEQYF.

V is TRBV7-9 and J is TRBJ2-7; possible D gene TRBD1, 6 bases. CDR3 length: 13 residues. Trimming pared 7 bases from V and 3 bases from J, leaving 13 bases between. Germline loops: CDR1 SEHNR, CDR2 FQNEAQ (reference sequence). The CDR3 region is CASIAGEHYEQYF. In DNA, the CDR3 is TGTGCCAGCATCGCAGGGGAACACTACGAGCAGTACTTC.

The J gene is TRBJ2-1, the V gene TRBV28, with D maybe TRBD2 (7 bases). V was trimmed by 6 bases and J by 2 bases, leaving 17 bases between them. Looked up from germline, CDR1 is MDHEN and CDR2 is SYDVKM. The CDR3 runs 16 residues. This chain's CDR3 is CASSLSGGPAYNEQFF. The CDR3 DNA follows: TGTGCCAGCAGCCTCTCCGGGGGGCCGGCCTACAATGAGCAGTTCTTC.

The V gene is TRBV7-9, the J gene TRBJ1-1; D is perhaps TRBD1 (6 bases). This CDR3 contains 12 residues. Trimming took off 5 bases at V and 4 bases at J, with 8 bases between the two ends. Per the germline V gene, CDR1 is SEHNR and CDR2 is FQNEAQ (reference sequence). This chain's CDR3 is CASSKGGTEAFF. DNA of the CDR3: TGTGCCAGCAGCAAAGGGGGCACTGAAGCTTTCTTT.

The chain recombines TRBV6-6 with TRBJ2-7; 11 nucleotides align to TRBD1. V trimming: 2 bases; J trimming: 3 bases; junction bases outside the gene matches: 3. The CDR3 covers 15 residues. The germline V gene encodes CDR1 MNHNY and CDR2 SVGAGI (reference sequence). CDR3 coding DNA: TGTGCCAGCAGTTACGCCGGGACAGGGGGCTACGAGCAGTACTTC. This sequence encodes CASSYAGTGGYEQYF.

CDR3 in amino acids: CASSKQGEEETQYF. CDR3 nucleotides: TGCGCCAGCAGCAAACAGGGGGAAGAAGAGACCCAGTACTTC. This sequence joins TRBV5-1 and TRBJ2-5; TRBD1 aligns across 8 bases. The germline V gene encodes CDR1 SGHRS and CDR2 YFSETQ. The V and J ends lost 4 bases and 3 bases, in that order; junction bases with no gene match: 5. The CDR3 contains 14 residues.

The gene calls are TRBV10-3 and TRBJ1-2; D is undetermined. CDR3 length: 13 amino acids. Germline V lookup: CDR1 ENHRY, CDR2 SYGVKD. Trimming left V 3 bases short and J 6 bases short, with 11 bases between. CDR3 nucleotides: TGTGCCATCAGTGAACTCACTTTGAATGGCTACACCTTC. This codes for CAISELTLNGYTF.

The chain links TRBV2 to TRBJ2-3; unclear D gene. The CDR3 has 14 residues. Germline V gene sequence: CDR1 SNHLY, CDR2 FYNNEI. Trimming cost V 4 bases and J 1 base, with 9 bases left between them. The CDR3 reads CASSVVAGTDTQYF. The CDR3 bases are TGTGCCAGCAGTGTTGTGGCGGGCACAGATACGCAGTATTTT.

The chain is built from TRBV28 and TRBJ2-4; no clear D. The CDR3 totals 14 residues. CDR1 and CDR2 (germline): MDHEN, SYDVKM. Trimming stripped 4 bases from V and 0 bases from J, with 7 bases between. Written as DNA, the CDR3 is TGTGCCAGCAGTTCGAAGAGAGCCAAAAACATTCAGTACTTC. It specifies CASSSKRAKNIQYF.

V gene TRBV5-6 combines with J gene TRBJ1-5; D unclear. Germline V lookup: CDR1 SGHDT, CDR2 YYEEEE. The V gene lost 0 bases and the J gene lost 2 bases, with 3 bases spanning the gap. The CDR3 loop spans 13 amino acids. CDR3 region: CASSLARNQPQHF. In DNA form, the CDR3 reads TGTGCCAGCAGCTTGGCTCGCAATCAGCCCCAGCATTTT.

This sequence joins TRBV2 and TRBJ2-7, with 11 bases matching TRBD2. There are 14 residues in the CDR3. V shed 6 bases, J shed 6 bases, and the junction held 7 bases outside the gene matches. Germline CDR1 and CDR2: SNHLY and FYNNEI. CDR3 nucleotides: TGTGCCAGCAGCGTAGCGGGAGGGCCTGGCGAGCAGTACTTC. This codes for CASSVAGGPGEQYF.

This clone was seen once. The chain employs TRBV6-5 and TRBJ2-1; 9 nucleotides line up with TRBD1. The CDR3 spans 14 residues. CDR1 and CDR2 from the germline V gene are MNHEY and SVGAGI. The V and J ends lost 7 bases and 7 bases, in that order; junction bases with no gene match: 8. For the CDR3, the DNA is TGTGCCAGCACCCGGACAGGGGATTCAAATGAGCAGTTCTTC. Its protein is CASTRTGDSNEQFF.

This chain joins TRBV18 and TRBJ2-7; perhaps TRBD2 as D (5 bases). CDR1 is KGHSH, CDR2 LQKENI, per germline. CDR3 length equals 15 residues. V lost 3 bases to trimming and J lost 6 bases, with 18 bases between them. CDR3 protein: CASSPRDLGSGEQYF. The CDR3 coding sequence is TGTGCCAGCTCACCCCGGGATTTGGGTTCGGGCGAGCAGTACTTC.

The chain uses TRBV30 and TRBJ1-5; perhaps TRBD1 as D (5 bases). V lost 5 bases and J lost 5, with 10 bases in between. The germline CDR1 and CDR2 sequences are GTSNPN and SVGIG (reference sequence). The CDR3 covers 12 residues. The CDR3 spells CAWSQTDQPQHF. The CDR3 DNA sequence: TGTGCCTGGTCCCAGACAGATCAGCCCCAGCATTTT. The full variable domain, rest sourced from reference TRBV30 and TRBJ1-5, is SQTIHQWPATLVQPVGSPLSLECTVEGTSNPNLYWYRQAAGRGLQLLFYSVGIGQISSEVPQNLSASRPQDRQFILSSKKLLLSDSGFYLCAWSQTDQPQHFGDGTRLSIL.

This sequence joins TRBV29-1 and TRBJ2-3; 9 bases align to TRBD2. The CDR3 extends over 12 amino acids. V lost 7 bases and J lost 1; bases outside the gene matches: 0. The germline V gene encodes CDR1 SQVTM and CDR2 ANQGSEA. CDR3 sequence: CSGTSGTDTQYF. CDR3 in DNA: TGCAGCGGGACTAGCGGCACAGATACGCAGTATTTT.

The chain couples TRBV30 to TRBJ2-3; no reliable D call. The V gene lost 5 bases and the J gene lost 8 bases, with 11 bases spanning the gap. CDR1 is GTSNPN and CDR2 is SVGIG in the germline V gene (reference sequence). This CDR3 has 11 residues. The CDR3, as DNA: TGTGCCTGGTACCTAGGTGGTACGCAGTATTTT. Translated: CAWYLGGTQYF.

The count of this clone is one. J is TRBJ2-1 and V is TRBV5-6; 8 positions match TRBD2. CDR3 length: 15 amino acids. Germline CDR1 SGHDT, CDR2 YYEEEE. V lost 2 bases and J lost 2; bases outside the gene matches: 3. CDR3: CASSLAGAPYNEQFF. The DNA of the CDR3 is TGTGCCAGCAGCTTAGCGGGAGCCCCCTACAATGAGCAGTTCTTC.

The CDR3 loop reads CASSLVTSNEQFF. For the CDR3, the DNA is TGTGCCAGCAGTTTAGTGACTAGCAATGAGCAGTTCTTC. The V call is TRBV27, the J call TRBJ2-1, with D perhaps TRBD2 (6 bases). CDR3 length: 13 amino acids. CDR1 and CDR2 (germline): MNHEY, SMNVEV (reference sequence). Between the trimmed V and J ends, which lost 2 bases and 6 bases, there was a span of 8 bases.

The chain couples TRBV5-1 to TRBJ2-1; D not certain. CDR1 and CDR2 (germline): SGHRS, YFSETQ. V was shortened by 4 bases and J by 9 bases, with 11 bases between the two germline ends. The CDR3 spans 12 residues. The CDR3 spells CASSLLAGEQFF. CDR3 in DNA: TGCGCCAGCAGCCTGCTGGCAGGTGAGCAGTTCTTC.

The rearrangement joins TRBV5-6 to TRBJ2-3; D is perhaps TRBD2 (5 bases). Germline CDR1 and CDR2: SGHDT and YYEEEE. This CDR3 is 12 amino acids long. V lost 2 bases to trimming and J lost 11 bases, with 12 bases between them. The CDR3 coding sequence is TGTGCCAGCAGCTTTCTTAGCGTGGGGCAGTATTTT. Its translation: CASSFLSVGQYF.

With regard to this clone: At the DNA level, this CDR3 is encoded by other sequences in the same sample as well. The rearrangement joins TRBV5-1 to TRBJ2-3, with 8 bases aligning to TRBD2. Losses at the gene ends were 4 bases for V and 1 base for J; bases not matched to a gene: 2. CDR3 length: 14 amino acids. CDR1 is SGHRS and CDR2 is YFSETQ in the germline V gene. Here the CDR3 DNA reads TGCGCCAGCAGCCCGACTAGCGGCACAGATACGCAGTATTTT. Protein: CASSPTSGTDTQYF. Using reference TRBV5-1 and TRBJ2-3 for the parts outside the CDR3, the full variable domain is KAGVTQTPRYLIKTRGQQVTLSCSPISGHRSVSWYQQTPGQGLQFLFEYFSETQRNKGNFPGRFSGRQFSNSRSEMNVSTLELGDSALYLCASSPTSGTDTQYFGPGTRLTVL.

The CDR3 nucleotides read TGTGCCAGCAGCGTAGGTGGGGGGGCCGGGGAGCTGTTTTTT. This gives the protein CASSVGGGAGELFF. The chain couples TRBV9 to TRBJ2-2; 7 bases match TRBD2. The ends lost 0 bases at V and 6 bases at J; junction bases unmatched: 2. CDR3 length: 14 amino acids. In germline, CDR1 is SGDLS, CDR2 YYNGEE.